This T cell receptor (beta chain) was sequenced for a study of blood T cells in healthy people across ages (dated by TCRdb to the mid-2010s). Background for the entire study: Template switching captured roughly one uniquely barcoded TCR beta cDNA molecule per two T cells in model experiments. The study measured age-related changes in TCR beta repertoire diversity using deep sequencing normalized with unique cDNA molecular identifiers. The donors were divided into four age groups: young (average around 15 years), middle-aged (over 35), aged (approximately 62) and long-lived (82). For two donors (one aged 18 to 29 and one aged 80 or older), the study analyzed two additional independent replicas of 1 million unique cDNA reads from the same blood draw.

Donors were 40 or so systemically healthy Caucasian individuals from Russia aged roughly 6 to 100 years. Each donor gave ten milliliters of peripheral blood, collected into EDTA-treated Vacutainer tubes. Ficoll-Paque density-gradient centrifugation was used to isolate PBMCs, with at least 6 million per sample. Trizol reagent was used to extract total RNA from the PBMCs, yielding at least 5 micrograms per sample. Naive CD45RAhigh/CD27high T cell percentages were measured by flow cytometry on a PBMC aliquot from every donor. Findings and caveats that apply to the study as a whole: Conclusive comparison of naive and antigen-experienced compartments was prevented by the profiling of bulk unsorted PBMCs. There was a strong correlation between observed TCR beta diversity and the percentage of naive T cells measured by flow cytometry. Donor CMV infection status was unknown, potentially confounding age-related changes in expanded clonotypes. Observed TCR beta diversity per million T cells fell roughly linearly with age, and a significant reduction was already apparent by age around 40. Estimates of total diversity from one million sequenced T cells were regarded as lower bounds and underestimates. Compared with the aged group, more naive CD4+ T cells, fewer expanded clones and increased TCR diversity were shown by the long-lived group, suggesting age selection.

As concerns this clonotype: No cognate antigen has been identified for it. Base quality data are lacking; no much larger clone is found one base away.

From a lookup of the germline V gene, CDR1 and CDR2 are SGHTA and FQGNSA. The CDR3 contains 15 residues, cysteine and phenylalanine counted. Only the CDR3 DNA stays, 45 bases, in frame from base 1. Ends trimmed: V by 5 bases, J by 0 bases; bases unmatched to a gene: 3. Library preparation employed 5' RACE. Sequencing was performed on an Illumina HiSeq 2500. A second PCR of about 6 to 11 cycles was run with a J-beta primer mix and a sample-barcoded 5' primer. A unique molecular identifier was introduced onto each TCR beta cDNA molecule by a template-switch 5' adaptor carrying 12 random nucleotides. Each sample yielded at least 2.5 million CDR3-containing paired-end reads. All of the RNA was converted into first-strand cDNA using the Mint cDNA synthesis kit, with a TRBC-specific oligonucleotide serving as the primer. After uracil-DNA glycosylase treatment, a first 18-cycle PCR used universal primers M1SS and BC2_uni_R on all cDNA. The original pipeline was this. For normalization, 1 million high-quality reads, each with a distinct molecular identifier, were randomly selected from each sample. Instead of being binned into consensus sequences, reads that shared molecular identifiers were thrown out. MiTCR, run with a Q25 quality threshold and the strictest error-elimination algorithm, handled CDR3 identification, clonotype clustering and error correction. A nonparametric unseen species model with Euler transformation was used to estimate a lower bound on total TCR beta diversity. Through fastp at Q25 and MiXCR, TCRdb rebuilt clones from the public reads, retaining in-frame beta chains. Records with the same CDR3 protein are collapsed into one entry carrying the most frequent genes and DNA. Clone size and V and J calls follow TCRdb, not the original study. The sample profile shows 750,000 to 950,000 distinct CDR3 sequences; roughly 25% of them were found once. The ten largest clones take up over 2.5% of the sample.

This sample was shared with a second study, whose subject was T cells of mothers and their children. The other study reports the following: Donors were nine systemically healthy Caucasian individuals: three mothers and their six children. cDNA synthesis consumed the entire amount of extracted RNA, loaded at around 1.4 ug RNA in each 15 ul reaction. In the second PCR, the M1S primer added sample barcodes and 2-4 random nucleotides. Over 10 million TCR beta CDR3 reads came from each mother, compared with about 3.2 million reads from each child. Thymic selection similarly shapes TCR recombination output in related and unrelated pairs, with minor effect from inherited differences. Normalized repertoire overlap in related mother-child pairs was always slightly higher than in unrelated mother-child pairs, but the difference was never significant. No persistent microchimeric T cell clones were detected, at a sensitivity of roughly 100 clones per million clonotypes. To look for features that set related mother-child pairs apart from unrelated individuals, the researchers ran deep NGS to compare the TCR beta repertoires of mothers and children. On average, the children were roughly 11 +/- 4 years old, while the mothers were roughly 40 +/- 4 years old. Libraries were sequenced on Illumina HiSeq 2000 with 100+100 nt paired-end reads after adapter ligation with NEBNext reagents. Mother and child libraries were prepared a month apart and sequenced in separate runs to prevent cross-contamination. For each donor, somewhere between roughly 500,000 and 2,300,000 distinct TCR beta clonotypes were identified. Naive TCR beta clonotypes were estimated from low-frequency clonotypes matched to each donor's FACS-determined naive share, without sorting.

The origin of this receptor is a boy younger than 18 in good health. Sequenced input: blood. The chain was built from TRBV7-2 and TRBJ2-1, and TRBD2 aligns with 8 junction nucleotides. The CDR3 region reads CASSRSGTSYNEQFF. The nucleotide sequence is TGTGCCAGCAGCCGTAGCGGGACCTCCTACAATGAGCAGTTCTTC.